What follows are 21 T cell receptor beta chains derived from one specimen sequenced in a study of shared clonotypes between healthy human individuals. The assay was immunoSEQ multiplex PCR, and TCRdb's table has in-frame clones only and misses some. The sample consists of 400,000 to 600,000 clones, roughly 79% of them appearing once. The sequenced sample consisted of PBMCs. Source of these receptors: a woman between 40 and 50 years old in good health. Some clones in this sample may be carry-over from other donors' samples.

The rearrangement uses TRBV28 and TRBJ2-1; TRBD2 aligns across 7 bases. V gave up 2 bases and J gave up 6 bases; unmatched junction bases: 4. This CDR3 comprises 14 residues. Germline V gene data show CDR1 as MDHEN and CDR2 as SYDVKM. CDR3 residues: CASSLGDYLNEQFF. CDR3 DNA sequence: TGTGCCAGCAGTTTAGGGGACTACCTCAATGAGCAGTTCTTC.

The CDR3 loop reads CASSLASYEQYF. In nucleotides, the CDR3 is TGTGCCAGCAGCTTGGCCTCCTACGAGCAGTACTTC. The J gene is TRBJ2-7, the V gene TRBV5-6; no clear D. Trimming stripped 0 bases from V and 0 bases from J, with 1 base between. This CDR3 has 12 residues. The V gene's germline CDR1 is SGHDT and CDR2 YYEEEE.

Notes on this clone: Additional DNA sequences in this sample encode the identical CDR3. This chain joins TRBV28 and TRBJ2-7, with D uncertain. The CDR3 runs 13 residues. V dropped 2 bases and J dropped 4 bases, with 9 bases sitting between them. The germline CDR1 and CDR2 sequences are MDHEN and SYDVKM. The CDR3 reads CASSLPATYEQYF. CDR3 nucleotides: TGTGCCAGCAGTTTACCCGCCACTTACGAGCAGTACTTC.

The rearrangement uses TRBV7-3 and TRBJ2-5; no clear D gene. CDR3 length equals 13 residues. Germline CDR1 and CDR2: SGHTA and FQGTGA. Trimming left V 5 bases short and J 1 base short, with 8 bases between. CDR3 nucleotides: TGTGCCAGCAGCCTCGCCCTCCAAGAGACCCAGTACTTC. Protein product: CASSLALQETQYF.

V and J are TRBV7-8 and TRBJ2-3; 9 nucleotides align to TRBD1. The V and J ends lost 5 bases and 6 bases, in that order; junction bases with no gene match: 9. The CDR3 is 15 residues long. Per the germline V gene, CDR1 is SGHVS and CDR2 is FQNEAQ. This CDR3 is CASSPLTGGKDTQYF. CDR3 sequence (DNA): TGTGCCAGCAGCCCATTAACAGGGGGCAAGGATACGCAGTATTTT. Full variable domain (remainder filled in from reference TRBV7-8 and TRBJ2-3): GAGVSQSPRYKVAKRGQDVALRCDPISGHVSLFWYQQALGQGPEFLTYFQNEAQLDKSGLPSDRFFAERPEGSVSTLKIQRTQQEDSAVYLCASSPLTGGKDTQYFGPGTRLTVL.

The chain is built from TRBV11-1 and TRBJ2-3, with a weak D call TRBD1 (6 bases). The CDR3 runs 16 residues. Looked up from germline, CDR1 is SGHAT and CDR2 is FQDESV (reference sequence). Between the trimmed V and J ends, which lost 4 bases and 1 base, there was a span of 15 bases. DNA of the CDR3: TGTGCCAGCAGCTCTGAAGGCAGGGGCGGCACAGATACGCAGTATTTT. Its protein is CASSSEGRGGTDTQYF.

This clone was seen a handful of times. V and J are TRBV28 and TRBJ1-5; D might be TRBD1 (6 bases). Trimming cost V 1 base and J 0 bases, with 10 bases left between them. This CDR3 spans 16 amino acids. CDR1 and CDR2 from the germline V gene are MDHEN and SYDVKM. CDR3 DNA: TGTGCCAGCAGTTTATTCAGGGGATATAGCAATCAGCCCCAGCATTTT. Its translation is CASSLFRGYSNQPQHF.

The V and J genes are TRBV19 and TRBJ2-7; D assignment may be TRBD1 or TRBD2 (5 bases each). Germline CDR1 is LNHDA and CDR2 is SQIVND (reference sequence). V was clipped by 6 bases and J by 2 bases, with 17 bases between them. The CDR3 is 15 amino acids. CDR3 sequence: CASSPRGVSAYEQYF. The CDR3 bases are TGTGCCAGTAGCCCGAGGGGAGTAAGCGCCTACGAGCAGTACTTC. The complete variable domain, with remaining parts taken from reference TRBV19 and TRBJ2-7, reads DGGITQSPKYLFRKEGQNVTLSCEQNLNHDAMYWYRQDPGQGLRLIYYSQIVNDFQKGDIAEGYSVSREKKESFPLTVTSAQKNPTAFYLCASSPRGVSAYEQYFGPGTRLTVT.

CDR3 nucleotides: TGCGCCAGCAGTTTGTTCAGGGGGGGCTCCTACGAGCAGTACTTC. Amino acid sequence: CASSLFRGGSYEQYF. This chain uses TRBV10-2 with TRBJ2-7; D is tentatively TRBD1 or TRBD2 (7 bases each). The V and J ends lost 5 bases and 0 bases respectively, with 14 bases between them. There are 15 residues in the CDR3. CDR1 and CDR2 (germline): WSHSY, SAAADI.

This clone was detected ten times or more. This sequence joins TRBV7-2 and TRBJ1-5; a weak D match, TRBD1 (6 bases). CDR3 length: 15 residues. Per the germline V gene, CDR1 is SGHTA and CDR2 is FQGNSA. Trimming removed 7 bases from V and 6 bases from J, with 19 bases in between. For the CDR3, the DNA is TGTGCCAGCACAATGGGGGGGGCGTCAGGTCAGCCCCAGCATTTT. Translation gives CASTMGGASGQPQHF.

This clone was detected many times. This chain joins TRBV27 and TRBJ1-4, with D possibly being TRBD1 (5 bases). The CDR3 covers 12 residues. CDR1 is MNHEY and CDR2 is SMNVEV in the germline V gene (reference sequence). Trimming took 4 bases from V and 7 from J, leaving 7 bases between them. The CDR3 spells CASSSGGEKLFF. Here the CDR3 DNA reads TGTGCCAGCAGTTCCGGGGGTGAAAAACTGTTTTTT.

The chain employs TRBV28 and TRBJ1-4; a possible D gene is TRBD1 (6 bases). Germline loops: CDR1 MDHEN, CDR2 SYDVKM. The CDR3 runs 17 residues. The germline V and J ends were trimmed by 4 bases and 4 bases, with 19 bases remaining between them. The CDR3 sequence is CASSSPWNRDGNEKLFF. For the CDR3, the DNA is TGTGCCAGCAGTTCCCCCTGGAACAGGGACGGTAATGAAAAACTGTTTTTT.

J is TRBJ1-2 and V is TRBV10-3, with a possible D match to TRBD1 (6 bases). V dropped 4 bases and J dropped 4 bases, with 19 bases sitting between them. CDR3 length: 16 amino acids. Germline-derived CDR1 and CDR2 are ENHRY and SYGVKD. CDR3 sequence reads: CAISGQGTLSFYGYTF. Written as DNA, the CDR3 is TGTGCCATCAGTGGGCAGGGGACCCTCTCCTTCTATGGCTACACCTTC.

This chain connects TRBV11-1 to TRBJ2-1, with D tentatively TRBD2 (6 bases). The CDR3 consists of 18 residues. Germline assignment: CDR1 SGHAT and CDR2 FQDESV (reference sequence). With 6 bases removed from V and 0 bases from J, the gap between germline ends came to 21 bases. This CDR3 is CASRDGGRRVFSYNEQFF. The CDR3 DNA is TGTGCCAGCAGGGATGGAGGGAGAAGGGTTTTCTCCTACAATGAGCAGTTCTTC.

Turning to this clone: Other DNA sequences in this specimen translate into the identical CDR3. This chain joins TRBV6-5 and TRBJ1-5, with D unresolved. Trimming pared 5 bases from V and 5 bases from J, leaving 13 bases between. Looked up from germline, CDR1 is MNHEY and CDR2 is SVGAGI. The CDR3 is 14 amino acids. CDR3 protein: CASSKTGGDQPQHF. In DNA form, the CDR3 reads TGTGCCAGCAGTAAGACGGGAGGTGATCAGCCCCAGCATTTT.

The CDR3 region has the DNA TGCGCCAGCAGCCAAGACTGGGTAGTGCGTATCTACGAGCAGTACTTC. Translating gives CASSQDWVVRIYEQYF. The gene calls are TRBV4-3 and TRBJ2-7; no firm D call. Trimming cost V 0 bases and J 3 bases, with 15 bases left between them. CDR3 length: 16 residues. The germline gives CDR1 LGHNA, CDR2 YSLEER.

This clone was seen only once. The chain joins TRBV9 to TRBJ1-6; D perhaps matches TRBD1 (6 bases). V lost 1 base, J lost 5 bases, and 16 bases lay in between. The CDR3 consists of 17 residues. Germline lookup yields CDR1 SGDLS and CDR2 YYNGEE. CDR3 DNA sequence: TGTGCCAGCAGCGTATCAGGGGCGATCTCGGATAATTCACCCCTCCACTTT. Amino acids: CASSVSGAISDNSPLHF. The full variable domain, rest sourced from reference TRBV9 and TRBJ1-6, is DSGVTQTPKHLITATGQRVTLRCSPRSGDLSVYWYQQSLDQGLQFLIQYYNGEERAKGNILERFSAQQFPDLHSELNLSSLELGDSALYFCASSVSGAISDNSPLHFGNGTRLTVT.

The sample holds one count of this clone. J is TRBJ2-3 and V is TRBV9, with a weak D call TRBD1 (5 bases). Germline V gene data show CDR1 as SGDLS and CDR2 as YYNGEE. V shed 4 bases and J shed 2 bases, with 11 bases lying between them. The CDR3 spans 14 residues. The CDR3 bases are TGTGCCAGCAGCCTGATGACAGACACAGATACGCAGTATTTT. Translation gives CASSLMTDTDTQYF.

The sample holds a few counts of this clone. This chain uses TRBV10-3 with TRBJ2-2; TRBD1 or TRBD2 may be the D gene (5 bases each). The CDR3 runs to 16 residues. The germline V and J ends were trimmed by 6 bases and 0 bases, with 14 bases remaining between them. Germline V gene data show CDR1 as ENHRY and CDR2 as SYGVKD. CDR3 coding DNA: TGTGCCATCAGCCTCAATAGGGACCCGAACACCGGGGAGCTGTTTTTT. It is translated as CAISLNRDPNTGELFF.

V gene TRBV7-9 combines with J gene TRBJ2-1; no definite D call. Trimming shortened V by 1 base and J by 3 bases, and 13 bases separated the two germline ends. The CDR3 runs 16 residues. Germline lookup yields CDR1 SEHNR and CDR2 FQNEAQ (reference sequence). CDR3 DNA sequence: TGTGCCAGCAGCTTAGAGGCCCCAAGGGACTACAATGAGCAGTTCTTC. Protein product: CASSLEAPRDYNEQFF.

The rearrangement uses TRBV6-5 and TRBJ2-7, with 7 nucleotides matching TRBD1. This CDR3 comprises 14 residues. V was clipped by 5 bases and J by 1 base; unmatched bases: 5. In germline, CDR1 is MNHEY, CDR2 SVGAGI. CDR3 loop: CASSPPGQSYEQYF. DNA of the CDR3: TGTGCCAGCAGTCCCCCGGGACAGTCCTACGAGCAGTACTTC.